Sequencing of this T cell receptor (beta chain) was carried out in a study of response to subunit inactivated influenza vaccine. General study points: Authors proposed each seasonal influenza vaccination draws in few new T cells.

V was clipped by 6 bases and J by 7 bases, with 15 bases between them. CDR1 is DFQATT and CDR2 is SNEGSKA in the germline V gene (reference sequence). This CDR3 has 12 amino acids. Notes on this clonotype: Its matching antigen is unknown.

TCRdb reprocessed the RT-PCR reads via MiXCR and lists one record per CDR3 protein. The sample yields roughly 570,000 distinct CDR3 sequences, 13% to 15% seen once. The receptor comes from a man in his fifties who received an inactivated influenza vaccine. The input for sequencing was PBMCs from blood, taken roughly 12 days after vaccination. The gene calls are TRBV20-1 and TRBJ1-2; D remains unclear. This CDR3 reads CSAVGFGRGYTF. As DNA, the CDR3 is TGCAGTGCAGTGGGATTCGGACGTGGCTACACCTTC.